The clone carrying this TCR beta chain is large by share. Amplification of TCR beta CDR3 was performed by multiplex PCR with 32 V and 13 J primers. TCRdb re-analysed the multiplex PCR reads in MiXCR, keeping a single row per CDR3 protein. The table includes over 1,500 distinct CDR3 sequences, 20% to 25% detected once. The data were obtained in a study of immune heterogeneity within non-small cell lung tumors. Turning to the study itself: Among the tumors, a few were squamous cell carcinomas, about 10 were non-squamous carcinomas and 1 was not otherwise specified.

Template material comprised bulk tumor genomic DNA at 600 ng per sample. From each primary tumor, several far-apart biopsies were obtained during surgery. Before undergoing curative surgery, patients had newly diagnosed non-small cell lung cancer that was untreated. V was cut by 0 bases and J by 7 bases, with 13 bases left in between. The germline V gene encodes CDR1 SGHTA and CDR2 FQGTGA. The CDR3 totals 15 residues. Sequenced material: lung tumor tissue. The chain uses TRBV7-3 and TRBJ1-5, with D unclear. The TCR originated in a woman aged 50 to 60 with non-small cell lung cancer. The CDR3 here is CASSLTTGSGQPQHF. The CDR3 region has the DNA TGTGCCAGCAGCTTAACGACGGGCTCAGGACAGCCCCAGCATTTT.